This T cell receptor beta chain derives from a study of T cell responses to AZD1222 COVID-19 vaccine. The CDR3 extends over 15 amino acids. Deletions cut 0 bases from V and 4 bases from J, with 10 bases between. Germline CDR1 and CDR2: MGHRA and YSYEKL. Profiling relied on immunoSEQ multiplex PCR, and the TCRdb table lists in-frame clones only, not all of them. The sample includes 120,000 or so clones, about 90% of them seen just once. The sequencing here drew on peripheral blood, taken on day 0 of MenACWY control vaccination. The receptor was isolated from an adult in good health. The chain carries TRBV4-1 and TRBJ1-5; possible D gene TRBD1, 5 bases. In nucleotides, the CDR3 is TGCGCCAGCAGCCAAGATCGAAACAGGAATCAGCCCCAGCATTTT. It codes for CASSQDRNRNQPQHF.